The 2 T cell receptor beta chains below come from one sample, sequenced in a study of blood T cell repertoires in COVID-19. Only in-frame clones appear in the TCRdb table, and some are missing; sequencing was by immunoSEQ multiplex PCR. Counted here are about 100,000 clones, roughly 87% occurring once; the ten biggest clones make up approximately 7.3%. The sequencing sample was made of peripheral blood. These receptors all stem from a young man in a cohort sampled during active COVID-19.

This chain links TRBV6-2 or TRBV6-3 with TRBJ2-3; a weak D match, TRBD2 (5 bases). The CDR3 loop spans 18 amino acids. Germline V CDR1 and CDR2: MNHEY, SVGEGT. V dropped 0 bases and J dropped 2 bases, with 18 bases sitting between them. The CDR3 region has the DNA TGTGCCAGCAGTTACTCGTCTAGAGGGTTGGTGGACACAGATACGCAGTATTTT. It codes for CASSYSSRGLVDTDTQYF.

In DNA, the CDR3 is TGTGCCAGCAGTGCGGCGGGGCAAGAGACCCAGTACTTC. Translating gives CASSAAGQETQYF. The chain couples TRBV12-3 or TRBV12-4 to TRBJ2-5; possible D gene TRBD2, 6 bases. Trimming removed 5 bases at V and 2 bases at J, with 9 bases between. This CDR3 spans 13 amino acids.